This T cell receptor beta chain comes out of a study of cytomegalovirus exposure and HLA in healthy donors. The study, taken as a whole, reports: A later analysis showed HLA-associated TCR beta chains outstripping equally common others in clonal expansion.

Primers included in the PCR were 60 Vbeta and 13 Jbeta primers. Method: immunoSEQ multiplex PCR; TCRdb's copy keeps in-frame clones and lacks some. The sample yields approximately 110,000 clones, around 72% seen once. At sampling all donors were nominally healthy, likely with unrecorded immune exposures. As for this clone: Its specificity is not known.

Sequencing was carried out using PBMCs. The source is a woman in her 40s in good health and CMV-seropositive.

The CDR3 DNA reads TGTGCCAGCAGCTTAGGGACAGGAGAGGAAAAACTGTTTTTT. Its translation is CASSLGTGEEKLFF. The rearrangement uses TRBV7-9 and TRBJ1-4, with 7 bases aligning to TRBD1. The germline V gene has CDR1 SEHNR and CDR2 FQNEAQ (reference sequence). Trimming cost V 1 base and J 8 bases; bases outside gene matches: 4. The CDR3 length is 14 residues.